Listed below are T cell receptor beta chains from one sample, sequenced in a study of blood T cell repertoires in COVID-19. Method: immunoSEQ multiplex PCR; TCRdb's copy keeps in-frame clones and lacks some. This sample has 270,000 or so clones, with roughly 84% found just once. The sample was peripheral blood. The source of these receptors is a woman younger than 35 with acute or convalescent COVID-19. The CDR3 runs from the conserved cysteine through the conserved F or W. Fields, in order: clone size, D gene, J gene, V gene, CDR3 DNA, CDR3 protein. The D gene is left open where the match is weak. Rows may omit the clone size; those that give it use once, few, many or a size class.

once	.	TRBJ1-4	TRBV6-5	TGTGCCAGCAGCCAGGGTTCCGCTAATGAAAAACTGTTTTTT	CASSQGSANEKLFF
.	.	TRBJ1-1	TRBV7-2	TGTGCCAGCAGCCAAAGACAGGTGAACACTGAAGCTTTCTTT	CASSQRQVNTEAFF
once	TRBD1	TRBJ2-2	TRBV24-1	TGTGCCACCAGTGATTTGGGCCCGGGACAGGGAAACGGGGAGCTGTTTTTT	CATSDLGPGQGNGELFF
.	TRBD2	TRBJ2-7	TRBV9	TGTGCCAGCAGCGAGGGGTCCACTAGCGGGACCTACGAGCAGTACTTC	CASSEGSTSGTYEQYF
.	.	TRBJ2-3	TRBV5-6	TGTGCCAGCAGCCCGAGGAGCGGGGATACGCAGTATTTT	CASSPRSGDTQYF
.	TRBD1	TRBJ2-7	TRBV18	TGTGCCAGCTCCTCCGACAGGGGGAAGTACGAGCAGTACTTC	CASSSDRGKYEQYF
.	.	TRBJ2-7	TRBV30	TGTGCCTGGAGTGTACCGAACCTGGCCGAGCAGTACTTC	CAWSVPNLAEQYF
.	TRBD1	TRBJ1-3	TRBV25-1	TGTGCCAGCAGCGAAAACAGGGGCAGCCCTGGAAACACCATATATTTT	CASSENRGSPGNTIYF
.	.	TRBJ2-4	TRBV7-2	TGTGCCAGCAGCTTGGATACGCTTCGGGGTAACATTCAGTACTTC	CASSLDTLRGNIQYF
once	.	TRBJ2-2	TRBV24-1	TGTGCCACCAGTGATTTACCCCCACTTGTCAGGGCCGGGGAGCTGTTTTTT	CATSDLPPLVRAGELFF